The clone carrying this TCR beta chain was found a few times. The target antigen is unknown. This sample was taken from a study of post-analysis software for immune sequencing data. In the study overall: Secondary progressive, relapsing-remitting and progressive-relapsing multiple sclerosis were among the included disease courses. General study results and limits: A significant reduction in normalized Chao1 diversity was observed in multiple sclerosis patients versus controls. Samples sharing a preparation batch grouped tightly together when assessed by F measure. TRBV5-6, TRBV5-1 and TRBV20-1 belonged to a set of roughly 5 TRBV segments that were more frequent in patients than controls.

The CDR3 runs 17 residues. Trimming took 1 base from V and 7 from J, leaving 20 bases between them. CDR1 and CDR2 (germline): MGHRA, YSYEKL. TCR beta cDNA libraries had unique molecular identifiers. Some 500,000 cDNA molecules were recovered from an input of roughly 0.95 to 10 million T cells. MiXCR, run by TCRdb on the PCR reads, gives a single entry per CDR3 protein. The sample includes more than 500,000 distinct CDR3 sequences, 34% of them seen just once. Sample: blood. V and J are TRBV4-1 and TRBJ2-1; D might be TRBD2 (5 bases). The receptor comes from a girl aged 2-17 years with multiple sclerosis. Written as DNA, the CDR3 is TGCGCCAGCAGCCAAGTGAGATTAACGCTAGCACGGAATGAGCAGTTCTTC. Translating it yields CASSQVRLTLARNEQFF.